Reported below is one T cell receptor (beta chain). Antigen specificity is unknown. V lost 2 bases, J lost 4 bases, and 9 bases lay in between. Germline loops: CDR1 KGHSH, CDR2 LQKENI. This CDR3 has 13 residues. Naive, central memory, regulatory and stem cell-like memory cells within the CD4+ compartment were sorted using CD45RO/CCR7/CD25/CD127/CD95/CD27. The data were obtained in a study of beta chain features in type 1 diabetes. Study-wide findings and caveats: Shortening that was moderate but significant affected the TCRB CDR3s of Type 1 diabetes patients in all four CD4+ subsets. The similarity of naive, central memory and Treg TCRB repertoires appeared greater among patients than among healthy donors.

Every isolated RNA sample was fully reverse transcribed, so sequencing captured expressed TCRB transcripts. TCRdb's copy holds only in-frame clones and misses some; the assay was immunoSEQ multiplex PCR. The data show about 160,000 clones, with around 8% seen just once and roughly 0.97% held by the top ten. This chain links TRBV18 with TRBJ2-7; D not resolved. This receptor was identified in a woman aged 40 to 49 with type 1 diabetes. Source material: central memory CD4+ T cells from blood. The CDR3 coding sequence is TGTGCCAGCTCACCAAACCAGGCTTACGAGCAGTACTTC. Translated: CASSPNQAYEQYF.